Following are 9 T cell receptor beta chains from one sample sequenced in a study of radiation and T cells in renal cell carcinoma. Using immunoSEQ multiplex PCR, the repertoire was profiled, and TCRdb retains in-frame clones only, with some absent. Here the sample spans tens of thousands of clones, approximately 80% being singletons. Time point reported: baseline pretreatment blood. Treatment meaning: 15 Gy SBRT to primary tumor, nephrectomy 4 weeks later. Sequencing used blood, obtained from a patient whose treatment included radiotherapy and nephrectomy. These receptors came from a man in his 60s with renal cell carcinoma.

The rearrangement joins TRBV4-3 to TRBJ1-2; D is uncertain. There are 14 residues in the CDR3. Germline values: CDR1 LGHNA, CDR2 YSLEER. Trimming left V 0 bases short and J 4 bases short, with 9 bases between. CDR3 amino acids: CASSQERQSYGYTF. DNA for the CDR3: TGCGCCAGCAGCCAAGAGAGGCAGAGCTATGGCTACACCTTC.

In this sample, this clone turned up once. V is TRBV18 and J is TRBJ2-1; a weak D match, TRBD1 (5 bases). The CDR3 length is 13 residues. Germline V gene sequence: CDR1 KGHSH, CDR2 LQKENI. V was pared by 6 bases and J by 8 bases, with 14 bases between. For the CDR3, the DNA is TGTGCCAGCTCGGGGCAGGGTAGGGATGAGCAGTTCTTC. As protein: CASSGQGRDEQFF.

In regard to this clone: One end of the junction fails to match germline, which may point to a read error. V gene TRBV18 combines with J gene TRBJ2-1, with D uncertain. Germline V CDR1 and CDR2: KGHSH, LQKENI. The length of the CDR3 is 13 residues. This chain's CDR3 is CASSPSGVLELFF. The CDR3 DNA sequence: TGTGCCAGCTCACCTAGTGGGGTTCTGGAGCTGTTCTTC.

The CDR3 sequence: CASSGIGDTGELFF. DNA for the CDR3: TGTGCCAGCTCCGGAATCGGGGACACCGGGGAGCTGTTTTTT. The chain is built from TRBV18 and TRBJ2-2, with D tentatively TRBD2 (5 bases). V was clipped by 6 bases and J by 3 bases, with 11 bases between them. Germline assignment: CDR1 KGHSH and CDR2 LQKENI. The CDR3 has 14 residues.

CDR3 sequence: CASSFQGYHEQYV. CDR3 DNA sequence: TGTGCCAGCAGCTTCCAAGGGTACCACGAGCAGTACGTC. The chain links TRBV7-8 to TRBJ2-7, with D hard to call. Between the trimmed V and J ends, which lost 3 bases and 5 bases, there was a span of 11 bases. CDR1 is SGHVS, CDR2 FQNEAQ, per germline. The CDR3 is made up of 13 amino acids.

The gene calls are TRBV7-9 and TRBJ1-3; no clear D gene. The CDR3 spans 12 residues. V lost 5 bases to trimming and J lost 7 bases, with 9 bases between them. Germline V CDR1 and CDR2: SEHNR, FQNEAQ (reference sequence). The CDR3 reads CASSLSENTIYF. The CDR3 coding sequence is TGTGCCAGCAGCCTCTCAGAGAACACCATATATTTT.

The chain couples TRBV5-1 to TRBJ2-1; the match to TRBD2 covers 12 bases. V lost 4 bases and J lost 7; bases outside the gene matches: 6. In germline, CDR1 is SGHRS, CDR2 YFSETQ. The CDR3 has 15 residues. The CDR3 loop reads CASSLRLAGANEQFF. The CDR3 DNA reads as TGCGCCAGCAGCCTTAGACTAGCGGGAGCTAATGAGCAGTTCTTC.

A single count supports this clone. The J gene is TRBJ1-1, the V gene TRBV19; D is uncertain. The CDR3 extends over 13 amino acids. Germline CDR1 is LNHDA and CDR2 is SQIVND (reference sequence). The V gene lost 5 bases and the J gene lost 2 bases, with 9 bases spanning the gap. The CDR3 is CASSSTANTEAFF. CDR3 DNA sequence: TGTGCCAGTAGTTCAACAGCAAACACTGAAGCTTTCTTT.

The chain links TRBV30 to TRBJ1-1, with D perhaps matching TRBD1 (5 bases). This CDR3 contains 14 residues. Germline CDR1 and CDR2: GTSNPN and SVGIG (reference sequence). V lost 3 bases to trimming and J lost 1 base, with 12 bases between them. The CDR3 bases are TGTGCCTGGAGGTTCCCTGGGACGAACACTGAAGCTTTCTTT. Amino acid sequence: CAWRFPGTNTEAFF.